Listed below are T cell receptor beta chains from one sample, sequenced in a study of CD8 T cells in ankylosing spondylitis. TCRdb passed the 5' RACE reads through MiXCR, listing each CDR3 protein once. The sample contains 200,000 to 250,000 distinct CDR3 sequences, roughly 18% of which appear only once. The sequenced sample was blood, either unsorted or a sorted T cell fraction (not recorded which). The receptor source for this set is a male donor with ankylosing spondylitis. Both conserved end residues are part of each CDR3. The order of the fields is V gene, clone size, J gene, D gene, CDR3 protein, CDR3 DNA. A D gene is named only where the DNA matches it firmly. Size values are once, few and many counts, or a class for expanded clones, and some rows have none.

>TRBV6-1|.|TRBJ2-1|TRBD1
CASRQGQGARNEQFF
TGTGCCAGCAGACAGGGACAGGGGGCGAGAAATGAGCAGTTCTTC
>TRBV12-3/TRBV12-4|few|TRBJ1-1|.
CASSLQNRFTEAFF
TGTGCCAGCAGTCTACAAAACAGGTTTACTGAAGCTTTCTTT
>TRBV13|.|TRBJ2-7|.
CASSLMRAYEQYF
TGTGCCAGCAGCTTAATGAGGGCGTACGAGCAGTACTTC
>TRBV12-3/TRBV12-4|few|TRBJ1-3|TRBD1
CASSLETGSQHTIYF
TGTGCCAGCAGTTTAGAGACAGGGAGCCAACACACCATATATTTT
>TRBV13|.|TRBJ1-2|TRBD1
CASSLTGQGDYGYTF
TGTGCCAGCAGCTTAACAGGACAGGGTGACTATGGCTACACCTTC
>TRBV20-1|few|TRBJ2-3|.
CSASISITDTQYF
TGCAGTGCTAGTATATCAATCACAGATACGCAGTATTTT
>TRBV12-3/TRBV12-4|.|TRBJ2-7|TRBD1
CASRRGQGDSYEQYF
TGTGCCAGCAGGAGAGGACAGGGGGACTCCTACGAGCAGTACTTC
>TRBV4-3|few|TRBJ1-3|.
CASSQDRFSGNTIYF
TGCGCCAGCAGCCAAGATCGGTTCTCTGGAAACACCATATATTTT
>TRBV5-1|few|TRBJ2-1|TRBD1
CASSLEGARGQQFF
TGCGCCAGCAGCTTGGAGGGGGCCCGAGGGCAGCAGTTCTTC
>TRBV6-1|once|TRBJ2-1|TRBD2
CASSRLAGARGPFF
TGTGCCAGCAGTCGACTAGCGGGAGCTAGAGGCCCGTTCTTC
>TRBV20-1|.|TRBJ2-1|TRBD2
CSAMLREIGNEQFF
TGCAGTGCTATGTTGCGGGAGATCGGCAATGAGCAGTTCTTC
>TRBV12-3/TRBV12-4|many|TRBJ2-3|.
CASSLEARDTQYF
TGTGCCAGCAGTTTAGAGGCTCGCGATACGCAGTATTTT
>TRBV29-1|few|TRBJ1-3|TRBD1
CSVERRQGWNTIYF
TGCAGCGTTGAAAGGCGACAGGGCTGGAACACCATATATTTT
>TRBV12-5|few|TRBJ2-2|.
CASGCPGTPDTGELFF
TGTGCTAGTGGTTGCCCCGGGACTCCGGACACCGGGGAGCTGTTTTTT
>TRBV29-1|few|TRBJ1-1|.
CSVRARSNTEAFF
TGCAGCGTGAGGGCTAGATCGAACACTGAAGCTTTCTTT
>TRBV11-2|.|TRBJ2-7|.
CASSFSNGVGNEQYF
TGTGCCAGCAGCTTTAGTAATGGCGTGGGGAACGAGCAGTACTTC
>TRBV20-1|once|TRBJ2-3|TRBD2
CCALPGLAATSTDTQYF
TGCTGTGCTCTACCGGGACTAGCGGCTACTAGCACAGATACGCAGTATTTT
>TRBV7-9|.|TRBJ2-1|TRBD2
CASSPRGGSSYNEQFF
TGTGCCAGCAGCCCCCGGGGCGGGAGCTCCTACAATGAGCAGTTCTTC
>TRBV27|.|TRBJ1-2|.
CASSLLGGAAGYTF
TGTGCCAGCAGCCTCTTGGGGGGGGCCGCTGGCTACACCTTC
>TRBV5-1|.|TRBJ2-7|.
CASSLSRGNPYEQYF
TGCGCCAGCAGCTTAAGCAGAGGGAATCCCTACGAGCAGTACTTC
>TRBV29-1|few|TRBJ2-1|.
CSVVRGDGGSYNEQFF
TGCAGCGTCGTGAGGGGGGACGGGGGCTCCTACAATGAGCAGTTCTTC
>TRBV5-1|.|TRBJ2-5|.
CASSPPTSQETQYF
TGCGCCAGCAGCCCACCGACTAGTCAAGAGACCCAGTACTTC
>TRBV4-1|few|TRBJ2-7|TRBD2
CASSLKREGSYEQYF
TGCGCCAGCAGCCTCAAGCGGGAGGGTTCCTACGAGCAGTACTTC
>TRBV12-3/TRBV12-4|.|TRBJ2-5|TRBD2
CASSLTSAEGTYF
TGTGCCAGCAGTTTAACTAGCGCCGAGGGGACGTACTTC
>TRBV20-1|.|TRBJ2-7|TRBD2
CSAKASGTYEQYF
TGCAGTGCTAAGGCTAGCGGCACCTACGAGCAGTACTTC
>TRBV29-1|.|TRBJ1-2|TRBD1
CSVDRDRGRGYGYTF
TGCAGCGTTGACCGGGACAGGGGGCGCGGGTATGGCTACACCTTC
>TRBV5-1|.|TRBJ2-3|TRBD2
CASSLETGGGAGDTQYF
TGCGCCAGCAGCTTGGAGACCGGCGGGGGGGCCGGGGATACGCAGTATTTT
>TRBV3-1|.|TRBJ2-1|.
CASSQEIASYNEQFF
TGTGCCAGCAGCCAAGAGATAGCCTCCTACAATGAGCAGTTCTTC
>TRBV6-1|once|TRBJ2-1|.
CASSDESRVNEQFF
TGTGCCAGCAGTGACGAAAGCAGGGTCAATGAGCAGTTCTTC
>TRBV5-1|.|TRBJ1-2|.
CASSLVSGDSYGYTF
TGCGCCAGCAGCTTGGTGTCAGGGGATTCCTATGGCTACACCTTC
>TRBV7-9|few|TRBJ1-2|TRBD1
CASSPQGGQGAYGYTF
TGTGCCAGCAGCCCACAAGGTGGGCAGGGGGCTTATGGCTACACCTTC
>TRBV12-3/TRBV12-4|.|TRBJ2-5|TRBD2
CASSRGGLGQETQYF
TGTGCCAGCAGTCGCGGGGGGTTGGGCCAAGAGACCCAGTACTTC
>TRBV19|.|TRBJ2-1|TRBD1
CSSQPQGEHNEQFF
TGTTCCTCCCAACCCCAGGGGGAGCACAATGAGCAGTTCTTC